One sample yielded the 8 T cell receptor beta chains listed below, sequenced in a study of blood T cell repertoires in COVID-19. TCRdb's copy holds only in-frame clones and misses some; the assay was immunoSEQ multiplex PCR. The sample lists nearly 250,000 clones; approximately 89% were seen once. The sequenced sample was peripheral blood. These receptors were collected from a woman aged 55-69 years who had recovered from COVID-19.

This chain uses TRBV9 with TRBJ2-5; D possibly corresponds to TRBD2 (6 bases). V was trimmed by 7 bases and J by 1 base, leaving 11 bases between them. The CDR3 runs to 13 residues. CDR1 SGDLS and CDR2 YYNGEE come from the germline V gene. CDR3 residues: CASARGTQETQYF. The CDR3 DNA is TGTGCCAGCGCCCGGGGGACCCAAGAGACCCAGTACTTC.

The chain has TRBV3-1 (or the pseudogene TRBV3-2) and TRBJ2-6, with a tentative D call TRBD1 (6 bases). This CDR3 comprises 16 residues. V was trimmed by 3 bases and J by 4 bases, leaving 13 bases between them. Germline CDR1 reads LGHDT; CDR2 reads YNNKEL (reference sequence). CDR3 in amino acids: CASSHMTGSGANVLTF. CDR3 coding DNA: TGTGCCAGCAGCCATATGACAGGCTCCGGGGCCAACGTCCTGACTTTC.

The rearrangement uses TRBV2 and TRBJ1-4, with D maybe TRBD1 (5 bases). Germline V CDR1 and CDR2: SNHLY, FYNNEI. V lost 6 bases and J 0 bases, leaving 11 bases between the germline ends. CDR3 length: 15 residues. CDR3 DNA sequence: TGTGCCAGCAGCCCTGGGGCCGCAACTAATGAAAAACTGTTTTTT. Translation: CASSPGAATNEKLFF.

The V and J genes are TRBV9 and TRBJ2-5; 13 positions match TRBD2. There are 13 residues in the CDR3. V dropped 3 bases and J dropped 10; count of bases not matched to a gene: 3. CDR1 is SGDLS and CDR2 is YYNGEE in the germline V gene. Here the CDR3 DNA reads TGTGCCAGCAGCGCCGGGACTAGCGGGGACCAGTACTTC. Protein: CASSAGTSGDQYF.

This clone has only a few counts. This CDR3 is also generated by other DNA sequences in the sample. The rearrangement joins TRBV5-1 to TRBJ2-1; 8 bases are a match to TRBD2. CDR1 is SGHRS and CDR2 is YFSETQ in the germline V gene. The CDR3 runs to 15 residues. Germline trimming cut 0 bases from V and 4 bases from J; bases unmatched to any gene: 3. The chain's CDR3 is CASSLGTGGYNEQFF. The CDR3 DNA reads as TGCGCCAGCAGCTTGGGTACGGGGGGGTACAATGAGCAGTTCTTC.

The chain carries TRBV7-9 and TRBJ1-3; D uncertain. Looked up from germline, CDR1 is SEHNR and CDR2 is FQNEAQ (reference sequence). This CDR3 has 16 residues. The V gene lost 1 base and the J gene lost 2 bases, with 12 bases spanning the gap. CDR3 coding DNA: TGTGCCAGCAGCTTAGGGGTCCTAGAAACTGGAAACACCATATATTTT. Residues: CASSLGVLETGNTIYF.

The V gene is TRBV18, the J gene TRBJ1-5; D is undetermined. Per the germline V gene, CDR1 is KGHSH and CDR2 is LQKENI. V was clipped by 2 bases and J by 6 bases, with 23 bases between them. This CDR3 is 18 amino acids long. This CDR3 reads CASSPEEYGGRYVQPQHF. The CDR3 DNA is TGTGCCAGCTCACCAGAGGAGTATGGAGGGAGGTATGTTCAGCCCCAGCATTTT.

The V gene is TRBV12-5, the J gene TRBJ2-3, with D hard to call. Germline V CDR1 and CDR2: LGHNT, FRNRAP. The CDR3 sequence is 15 residues long. With 3 bases removed from V and 1 base from J, the gap between germline ends came to 11 bases. The CDR3 DNA follows: TGTGCTAGTGGTTTACAAGTGGCTGGCACAGATACGCAGTATTTT. Translation: CASGLQVAGTDTQYF.